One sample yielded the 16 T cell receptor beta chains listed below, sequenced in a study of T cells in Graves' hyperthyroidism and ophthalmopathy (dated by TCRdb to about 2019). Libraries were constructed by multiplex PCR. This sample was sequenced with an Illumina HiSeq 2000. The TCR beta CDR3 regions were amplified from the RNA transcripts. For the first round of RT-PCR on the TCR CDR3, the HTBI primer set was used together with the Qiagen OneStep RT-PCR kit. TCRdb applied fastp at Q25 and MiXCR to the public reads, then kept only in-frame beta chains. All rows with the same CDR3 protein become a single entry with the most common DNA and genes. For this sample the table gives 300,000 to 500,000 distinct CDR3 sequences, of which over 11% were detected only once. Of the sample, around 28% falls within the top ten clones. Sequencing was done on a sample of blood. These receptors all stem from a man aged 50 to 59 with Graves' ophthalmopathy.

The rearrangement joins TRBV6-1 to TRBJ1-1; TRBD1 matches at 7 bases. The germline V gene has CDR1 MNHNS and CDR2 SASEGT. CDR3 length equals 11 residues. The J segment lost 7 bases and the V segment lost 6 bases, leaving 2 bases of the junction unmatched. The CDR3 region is CASRRQGEAFF. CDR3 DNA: TGTGCCAGCAGAAGACAGGGTGAAGCTTTCTTT.

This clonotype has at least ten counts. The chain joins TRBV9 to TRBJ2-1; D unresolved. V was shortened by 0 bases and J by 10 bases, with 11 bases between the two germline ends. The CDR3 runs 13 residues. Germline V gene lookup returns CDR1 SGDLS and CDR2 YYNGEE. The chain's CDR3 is CASSVAEVREQFF. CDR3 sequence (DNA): TGTGCCAGCAGCGTAGCTGAGGTCAGAGAGCAGTTCTTC. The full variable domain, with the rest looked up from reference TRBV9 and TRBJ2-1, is DSGVTQTPKHLITATGQRVTLRCSPRSGDLSVYWYQQSLDQGLQFLIQYYNGEERAKGNILERFSAQQFPDLHSELNLSSLELGDSALYFCASSVAEVREQFFGPGTRLTVL.

The CDR3 nucleotides are TGTGCTAGTGGACCCGGTCCTGGGGCTGTAGACACCGGGGAGCTGTTTTTT. Its translation is CASGPGPGAVDTGELFF. This chain joins TRBV12-5 and TRBJ2-2; TRBD1 might be the D (5 bases). V dropped 6 bases and J dropped 3 bases, with 20 bases sitting between them. The germline V gene encodes CDR1 LGHNT and CDR2 FRNRAP. This CDR3 is 17 amino acids long.

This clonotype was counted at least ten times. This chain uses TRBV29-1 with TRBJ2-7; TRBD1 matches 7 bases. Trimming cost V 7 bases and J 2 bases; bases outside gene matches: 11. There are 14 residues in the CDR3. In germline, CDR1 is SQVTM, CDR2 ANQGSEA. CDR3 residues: CSALQGKTTYEQYF. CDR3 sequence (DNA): TGCAGCGCTTTACAGGGGAAGACTACCTACGAGCAGTACTTC.

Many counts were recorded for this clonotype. CDR3 in DNA: TGTGCCAGCAGTGATAGGTGGAAGAGGAGCTCCTACGAGCAGTACTTC. Protein sequence: CASSDRWKRSSYEQYF. This chain joins TRBV6-1 and TRBJ2-7; no reliable D call. The V end was cut by 3 bases, the J end by 0 bases, with 15 bases between. The length of the CDR3 is 16 residues. Germline lookup yields CDR1 MNHNS and CDR2 SASEGT.

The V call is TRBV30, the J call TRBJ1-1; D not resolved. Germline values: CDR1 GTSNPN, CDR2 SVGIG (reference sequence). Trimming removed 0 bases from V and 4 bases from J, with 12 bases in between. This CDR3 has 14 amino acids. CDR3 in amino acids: CAWSVPAKATEAFF. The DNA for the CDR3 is TGTGCCTGGAGTGTTCCCGCGAAAGCCACTGAAGCTTTCTTT.

CDR3 residues: CASSRALIGANVLTF. As DNA, the CDR3 is TGTGCCAGCAGCAGGGCGTTGATTGGGGCCAACGTCCTGACTTTC. This chain uses TRBV9 with TRBJ2-6, with D uncertain. V was pared by 4 bases and J by 3 bases, with 11 bases between. CDR3 size: 15 residues. The germline CDR1 and CDR2 sequences are SGDLS and YYNGEE.

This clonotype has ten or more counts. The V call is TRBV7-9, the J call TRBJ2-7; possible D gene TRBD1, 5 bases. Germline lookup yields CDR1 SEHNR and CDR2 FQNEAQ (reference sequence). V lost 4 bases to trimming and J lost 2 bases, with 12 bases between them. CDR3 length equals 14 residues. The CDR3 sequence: CASSSDSHTYEQYF. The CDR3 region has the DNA TGTGCCAGCAGCTCCGACAGCCACACCTACGAGCAGTACTTC.

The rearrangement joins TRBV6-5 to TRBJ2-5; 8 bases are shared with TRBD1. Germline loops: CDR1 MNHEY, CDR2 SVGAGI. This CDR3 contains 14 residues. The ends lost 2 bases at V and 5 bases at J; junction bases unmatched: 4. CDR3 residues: CASSYRTGSETQYF. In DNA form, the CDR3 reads TGTGCCAGCAGTTACCGGACAGGGTCCGAGACCCAGTACTTC.

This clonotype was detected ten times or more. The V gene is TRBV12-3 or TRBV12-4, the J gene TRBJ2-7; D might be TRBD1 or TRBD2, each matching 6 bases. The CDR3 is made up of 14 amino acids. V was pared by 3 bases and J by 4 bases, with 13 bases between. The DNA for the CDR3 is TGTGCCAGCAGTTTTGTAGGGGGGTCTTACGAGCAGTACTTC. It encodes CASSFVGGSYEQYF.

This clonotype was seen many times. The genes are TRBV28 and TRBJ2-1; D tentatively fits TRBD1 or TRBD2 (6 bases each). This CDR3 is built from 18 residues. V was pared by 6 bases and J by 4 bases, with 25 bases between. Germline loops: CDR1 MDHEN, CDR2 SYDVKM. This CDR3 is CASRLGEGQGGNYNEQFF. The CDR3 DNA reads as TGTGCCAGCAGGTTAGGGGAAGGTCAAGGGGGGAATTACAATGAGCAGTTCTTC.

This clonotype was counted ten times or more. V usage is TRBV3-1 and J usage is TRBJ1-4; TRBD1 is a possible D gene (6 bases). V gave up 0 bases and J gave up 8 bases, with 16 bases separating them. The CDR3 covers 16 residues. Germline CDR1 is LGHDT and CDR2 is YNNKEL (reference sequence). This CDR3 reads CASSQDHPGAGEKLFF. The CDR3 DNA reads TGTGCCAGCAGCCAAGATCACCCGGGGGCCGGAGAAAAACTGTTTTTT.

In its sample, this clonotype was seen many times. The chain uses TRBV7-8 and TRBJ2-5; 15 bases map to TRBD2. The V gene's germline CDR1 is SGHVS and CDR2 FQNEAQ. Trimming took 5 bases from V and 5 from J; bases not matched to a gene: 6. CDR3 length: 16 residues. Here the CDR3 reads CASSPRGLAGGETQYF. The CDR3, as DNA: TGTGCCAGCAGCCCACGTGGACTAGCGGGAGGGGAGACCCAGTACTTC.

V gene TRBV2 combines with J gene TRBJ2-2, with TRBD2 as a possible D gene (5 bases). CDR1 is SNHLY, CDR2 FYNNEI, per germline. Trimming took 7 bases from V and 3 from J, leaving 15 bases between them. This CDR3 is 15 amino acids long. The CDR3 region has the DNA TGTGCCAGCAACTTGAGAGGGCCGGACACCGGGGAGCTGTTTTTT. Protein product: CASNLRGPDTGELFF.

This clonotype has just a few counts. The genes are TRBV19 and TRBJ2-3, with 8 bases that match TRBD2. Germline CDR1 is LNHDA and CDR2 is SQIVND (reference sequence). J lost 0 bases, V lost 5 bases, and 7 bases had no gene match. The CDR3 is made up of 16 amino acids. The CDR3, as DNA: TGTGCCAGTAGTGGAAGACTAGCGACTAGCACAGATACGCAGTATTTT. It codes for CASSGRLATSTDTQYF. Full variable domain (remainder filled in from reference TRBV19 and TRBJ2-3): DGGITQSPKYLFRKEGQNVTLSCEQNLNHDAMYWYRQDPGQGLRLIYYSQIVNDFQKGDIAEGYSVSREKKESFPLTVTSAQKNPTAFYLCASSGRLATSTDTQYFGPGTRLTVL.

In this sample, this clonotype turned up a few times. The CDR3 DNA follows: TGTGCCAGCAGTTACCTCACCCCTCGGGCAGGGGGAATATATCGAAACACTGAAGCTTTCTTT. This encodes CASSYLTPRAGGIYRNTEAFF. The chain recombines TRBV6-5 with TRBJ1-1; TRBD1 agrees at 7 bases. The V segment lost 2 bases and the J segment 2 bases; nucleotides outside the gene matches: 23. CDR1 and CDR2 from the germline V gene are MNHEY and SVGAGI. CDR3 length: 21 residues.